Presented here are 23 T cell receptor beta chains from one specimen sequenced in a study of blood T cell repertoires in COVID-19. TCRdb keeps only in-frame clones here, not all; method: immunoSEQ multiplex PCR. The sample includes 60,000 to 70,000 clones, 75% to 95% of them seen just once. Source material: peripheral blood. The receptors were gathered from a human donor with active COVID-19. The donor label of this sample is uncertain.

This clone was seen only a few times. The chain carries TRBV28 and TRBJ1-5; no clear D gene. CDR1 is MDHEN and CDR2 is SYDVKM in the germline V gene. Trimming shortened V by 2 bases and J by 7 bases, and 6 bases separated the two germline ends. The CDR3 spans 12 residues. In DNA form, the CDR3 reads TGTGCCAGCAGTTTAGAGGGACAGCCCCAGCATTTT. Encoded protein: CASSLEGQPQHF. Looking up the rest from reference TRBV28 and TRBJ1-5 gives the full variable domain: DVKVTQSSRYLVKRTGEKVFLECVQDMDHENMFWYRQDPGLGLRLIYFSYDVKMKEKGDIPEGYSVSREKKERFSLILESASTNQTSMYLCASSLEGQPQHFGDGTRLSIL.

The genes are TRBV28 and TRBJ2-7; 7 nucleotides align to TRBD1. After removal of 7 bases from V and 8 bases from J, the junction contained 11 bases not matched to a gene. The CDR3 consists of 13 residues. Per germline, CDR1 MDHEN and CDR2 SYDVKM. In DNA, the CDR3 is TGTGCCAGCACGAGGGGGCCAGAAGGGCAGCAGTACTTC. Translation: CASTRGPEGQQYF. Complete variable domain (other parts from reference TRBV28 and TRBJ2-7): DVKVTQSSRYLVKRTGEKVFLECVQDMDHENMFWYRQDPGLGLRLIYFSYDVKMKEKGDIPEGYSVSREKKERFSLILESASTNQTSMYLCASTRGPEGQQYFGPGTRLTVT.

This clone showed up just a few times. The rearrangement uses TRBV24-1 and TRBJ2-5; 11 bases map to TRBD2. Germline CDR1 is KGHDR and CDR2 is SFDVKD. This CDR3 comprises 15 residues. V shed 2 bases, J shed 5 bases, and the junction held 3 bases outside the gene matches. Written as DNA, the CDR3 is TGTGCCACCAGTGATTATAGCGGGAGGGGGGAGACCCAGTACTTC. Protein product: CATSDYSGRGETQYF.

The rearrangement uses TRBV6-5 and TRBJ2-5, with TRBD1 matching 7 bases. Trimming took 2 bases from V and 5 from J; bases not matched to a gene: 5. Germline CDR1 MNHEY, CDR2 SVGAGI. This CDR3 has 14 amino acids. The chain's CDR3 is CASSYINRGETQYF. For the CDR3, the DNA is TGTGCCAGCAGTTACATTAACAGGGGCGAGACCCAGTACTTC.

V gene TRBV5-8 combines with J gene TRBJ1-2; D is perhaps TRBD1 (6 bases). Germline CDR1 and CDR2: SGHTS and YDEGEE. CDR3 length: 15 residues. V lost 0 bases and J 8 bases, leaving 17 bases between the germline ends. In DNA form, the CDR3 reads TGTGCCAGCAGCTTGGTGGAGGGGGGGAGAGGCGGCTACACCTTC. It encodes CASSLVEGGRGGYTF.

The rearrangement joins TRBV5-1 to TRBJ1-2, with 9 bases identical to TRBD1. Germline loops: CDR1 SGHRS, CDR2 YFSETQ. The CDR3 extends over 16 amino acids. V dropped 2 bases and J dropped 6; count of bases not matched to a gene: 11. CDR3 in DNA: TGCGCCAGCAGCTTACAGATCGGGACAGGGTGGAATGGCTACACCTTC. Translating it yields CASSLQIGTGWNGYTF.

This chain joins TRBV11-2 and TRBJ2-3; no firm D call. Trimming stripped 10 bases from V and 3 bases from J, with 17 bases between. The length of the CDR3 is 14 residues. Per the germline V gene, CDR1 is SGHAT and CDR2 is FQNNGV. The CDR3 region is CATRGAPDTDTQYF. DNA for the CDR3: TGTGCCACCCGCGGTGCTCCTGATACAGATACGCAGTATTTT.

V is TRBV6-6 and J is TRBJ2-7; TRBD1 aligns across 9 bases. This CDR3 is built from 15 residues. Looked up from germline, CDR1 is MNHNY and CDR2 is SVGAGI (reference sequence). With 2 bases clipped from V and 5 bases from J, the junction kept 7 bases outside the gene matches. As DNA, the CDR3 is TGTGCCAGCAGTTACACGACAGGGGGGCAACACGAGCAGTACTTC. Translating gives CASSYTTGGQHEQYF.

CDR3 DNA: TGTGCCAGCAGAACCCCCGGACAGGGCAATCTCTACGAGCAGTACTTC. It codes for CASRTPGQGNLYEQYF. The chain recombines TRBV6-6 with TRBJ2-7, with 8 bases lining up with TRBD1. The CDR3 is 16 amino acids. Germline assignment: CDR1 MNHNY and CDR2 SVGAGI (reference sequence). Trimming took 6 bases from V and 3 from J; bases not matched to a gene: 13.

The chain is built from TRBV5-1 and TRBJ1-4, with D perhaps TRBD1 (6 bases). Trimming removed 4 bases at V and 7 bases at J, with 14 bases between. The CDR3 totals 14 residues. Germline CDR1 SGHRS, CDR2 YFSETQ. The chain's CDR3 is CASSPLDSFEKLFF. CDR3 nucleotides: TGCGCCAGCAGCCCACTGGACAGCTTTGAAAAACTGTTTTTT.

The V gene is TRBV21-1, the J gene TRBJ2-7; the table assigns TRBD2, which was not confirmed against the DNA. TRBV21-1 has pseudogene status. The CDR3 has 15 amino acids. In nucleotides, the CDR3 is TGTGCCAGCAGCGACACCTCCCCGACGGGCTGGGGGGAGTACTTC. Its translation is CASSDTSPTGWGEYF.

This clone has just one count. The DNA of the CDR3 is TGCGCCAGCAGCCAACAACGCCAGGACAGGGGGACCATTTACGAGCAGTACTTC. Its protein product is CASSQQRQDRGTIYEQYF. V and J are TRBV4-3 and TRBJ2-7, with 10 bases identical to TRBD1. This CDR3 has 18 amino acids. V dropped 2 bases and J dropped 4; count of bases not matched to a gene: 14. Germline CDR1 LGHNA, CDR2 YSLEER.

The genes are TRBV19 and TRBJ1-5, with a weak D call TRBD1 (6 bases). Between the trimmed V and J ends, which lost 10 bases and 0 bases, there was a span of 16 bases. Germline V gene data show CDR1 as LNHDA and CDR2 as SQIVND (reference sequence). The CDR3 has 15 residues. Written as DNA, the CDR3 is TGTGCCACCCAGGTCGGGACAAATAGCAATCAGCCCCAGCATTTT. Protein product: CATQVGTNSNQPQHF.

J is TRBJ2-1 and V is TRBV7-2; D might be TRBD2 (5 bases). Trimming pared 5 bases from V and 2 bases from J, leaving 16 bases between. The CDR3 runs to 16 residues. Germline loops: CDR1 SGHTA, CDR2 FQGNSA. The CDR3 loop is CASSPSLARAYNEQFF. CDR3 sequence (DNA): TGTGCCAGCAGCCCCTCCCTAGCTCGTGCCTACAATGAGCAGTTCTTC.

The chain links TRBV18 to TRBJ1-2; TRBD1 might be the D (5 bases). CDR1 is KGHSH, CDR2 LQKENI, per germline. Trimming stripped 1 base from V and 8 bases from J, with 8 bases between. The CDR3 length is 12 residues. CDR3 protein: CASSPRGEGYTF. The CDR3 nucleotides read TGTGCCAGCTCACCACGGGGCGAGGGCTACACCTTC.

The chain is built from TRBV5-1 and TRBJ2-2, with D possibly matching TRBD2 (6 bases). This CDR3 comprises 19 residues. In germline, CDR1 is SGHRS, CDR2 YFSETQ. Trimming took off 4 bases at V and 1 base at J, with 23 bases between the two ends. The CDR3 protein is CASSGGLSGPTQNTGELFF. Written as DNA, the CDR3 is TGCGCCAGCAGCGGGGGACTGAGCGGACCGACCCAGAACACCGGGGAGCTGTTTTTT.

The chain recombines TRBV12-3 or TRBV12-4 with TRBJ1-4, with TRBD1 matching over 8 bases. There are 13 residues in the CDR3. Trimming at V came to 6 bases and at J to 7 bases, leaving 4 bases not matched to a gene. The DNA for the CDR3 is TGTGCCAGCAGGCAAGACAGGGGTGAAAAACTGTTTTTT. Protein: CASRQDRGEKLFF.

The chain has TRBV7-8 and TRBJ2-2; D uncertain. V lost 0 bases and J 7 bases, leaving 15 bases between the germline ends. The germline gives CDR1 SGHVS, CDR2 FQNEAQ. The length of the CDR3 is 16 residues. CDR3 sequence reads: CASSLALRLPGGELFF. In DNA, the CDR3 is TGTGCCAGCAGCTTAGCGCTAAGACTGCCGGGCGGGGAGCTGTTTTTT.

This chain links TRBV19 with TRBJ1-2; weak D call: TRBD1 (6 bases). The V end lost 8 bases, the J end lost 5 bases, and 15 bases lay between the germline ends. Germline V gene sequence: CDR1 LNHDA, CDR2 SQIVND (reference sequence). The CDR3 has 13 residues. The CDR3 DNA is TGTGCCAGTTGGGCGGACAGTAGATATGGCTACACCTTC. As protein: CASWADSRYGYTF. Full variable domain (outside the CDR3, taken from reference TRBV19 and TRBJ1-2): DGGITQSPKYLFRKEGQNVTLSCEQNLNHDAMYWYRQDPGQGLRLIYYSQIVNDFQKGDIAEGYSVSREKKESFPLTVTSAQKNPTAFYLCASWADSRYGYTFGSGTRLTVV.

The V and J genes are TRBV2 and TRBJ2-4; 12 bases are shared with TRBD2. CDR3 length: 19 amino acids. Losses at the gene ends were 4 bases for V and 0 bases for J; bases not matched to a gene: 10. Germline V gives CDR1 SNHLY, CDR2 FYNNEI. The CDR3 is CASSGPGLAGALAKNIQYF. The CDR3 region has the DNA TGTGCCAGCAGTGGTCCGGGACTAGCGGGCGCTCTAGCCAAAAACATTCAGTACTTC.

The chain joins TRBV7-2 to TRBJ2-4; D may be TRBD1 (6 bases). The V gene's germline CDR1 is SGHTA and CDR2 FQGNSA. The CDR3 consists of 14 residues. V lost 5 bases and J lost 4, with 12 bases in between. The chain's CDR3 is CASSPGQSKNIQYF. The DNA of the CDR3 is TGTGCCAGCAGCCCCGGACAGTCAAAAAACATTCAGTACTTC.

The rearrangement links TRBV7-3 to TRBJ2-2; the D gene is possibly TRBD2 (6 bases). The CDR3 extends over 15 amino acids. V shed 5 bases and J shed 2 bases, with 12 bases lying between them. Germline V gene data show CDR1 as SGHTA and CDR2 as FQGTGA. The CDR3 bases are TGTGCCAGCAGCCCCGGGACTCCTAACACCGGGGAGCTGTTTTTT. Translating it yields CASSPGTPNTGELFF.

The genes are TRBV3-1 (or the pseudogene TRBV3-2) and TRBJ1-6, with a possible D match to TRBD1 (5 bases). Looked up from germline, CDR1 is LGHDT and CDR2 is YNNKEL (reference sequence). There are 14 residues in the CDR3. Trimming shortened V by 5 bases and J by 5 bases, and 10 bases separated the two germline ends. The chain's CDR3 is CASSGQGDNSPLHF. For the CDR3, the DNA is TGTGCCAGCAGCGGTCAAGGGGATAATTCACCCCTCCACTTT.